The clone carrying this T cell receptor (beta chain) was seen only a few times. The data belong to a study of CD8+CD57+ T cells in acquired aplastic anemia. Patients included in sequencing had previously demonstrated CD8+CD57+ cell expansion by flow cytometry. TCR beta VDJ and CDR3 profiling used genomic DNA as template. TCRdb fed the reads into MiXCR, producing one record per CDR3 protein. The sample gives about 180,000 distinct CDR3 sequences, 50% to 65% of which show up once; roughly 42% is in the top ten. Sequenced sample: sorted CD4+, CD8+, or CD8+CD57+ T cells (not recorded which) from PBMCs. The source of this sequence is a human donor with aplastic anemia.

Here the CDR3 DNA reads TGTGCCAGCAGTCAAAGCGGTTCCGTAGCCTACGAGCAGTACTTC. Translating it yields CASSQSGSVAYEQYF. The rearrangement joins TRBV7-3 to TRBJ2-7; a possible D gene is TRBD2 (5 bases). V lost 6 bases and J 2 bases, leaving 17 bases between the germline ends. In germline, CDR1 is SGHTA, CDR2 FQGTGA. The CDR3 has 15 residues.